This paragraph covers one T cell receptor (beta chain) sequence. Its antigen remains unidentified. Per germline, CDR1 SNHLY and CDR2 FYNNEI. The CDR3 runs to 16 residues. V lost 2 bases to trimming and J lost 7 bases, with 18 bases between them. This specimen belongs to a study of T cell repertoires in cytomegalovirus infection. Study as a whole: Public TCR beta signatures indicated both CMV infection and matching HLA type.

TCRdb itself ran the reads through MiXCR, one entry per CDR3 protein. The sample consists of around 89,000 distinct CDR3 sequences, about 29% of them appearing once. Notes on the study in general: Adding up the frequency of public TCR beta families identified people who carried CMV plus the relevant HLA. HLA-C-restricted CMV clonotypes gave the most frequent clonotype in two of eight donors.

The material sequenced was CD8+ T cells from cultured PBMCs, taken from culture after CMV antigen stimulation. The clonotype comes from a human donor in good health (CMV status not recorded). Some clones in this sample may be carry-over from other donors' samples. The chain carries TRBV2 and TRBJ2-1; a weak D match, TRBD2 (5 bases). DNA for the CDR3: TGTGCCAGCAGTGAATTCAGAAGTGCTCCGGGGAATGAGCAGTTCTTC. It specifies CASSEFRSAPGNEQFF.